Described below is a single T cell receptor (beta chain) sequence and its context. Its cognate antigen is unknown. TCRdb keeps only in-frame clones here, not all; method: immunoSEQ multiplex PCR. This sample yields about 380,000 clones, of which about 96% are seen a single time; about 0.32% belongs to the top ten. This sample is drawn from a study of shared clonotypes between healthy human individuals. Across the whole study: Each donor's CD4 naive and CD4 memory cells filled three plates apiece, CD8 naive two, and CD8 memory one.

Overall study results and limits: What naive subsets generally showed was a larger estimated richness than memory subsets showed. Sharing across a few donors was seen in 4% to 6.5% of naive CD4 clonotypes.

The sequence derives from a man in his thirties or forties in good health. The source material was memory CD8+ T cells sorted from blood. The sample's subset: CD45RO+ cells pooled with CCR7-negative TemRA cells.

CDR3 nucleotide sequence: TGTGCCAGCAGTGAATGGAACACTGAAGCTTTCTTT. Protein sequence: CASSEWNTEAFF. The V and J genes are TRBV25-1 and TRBJ1-1; no reliable D call. CDR1 and CDR2 (germline): MGHDK, SYGVNS. The ends were cut back, 1 base at V and 1 base at J, with 1 base in the middle. This CDR3 has 12 amino acids.